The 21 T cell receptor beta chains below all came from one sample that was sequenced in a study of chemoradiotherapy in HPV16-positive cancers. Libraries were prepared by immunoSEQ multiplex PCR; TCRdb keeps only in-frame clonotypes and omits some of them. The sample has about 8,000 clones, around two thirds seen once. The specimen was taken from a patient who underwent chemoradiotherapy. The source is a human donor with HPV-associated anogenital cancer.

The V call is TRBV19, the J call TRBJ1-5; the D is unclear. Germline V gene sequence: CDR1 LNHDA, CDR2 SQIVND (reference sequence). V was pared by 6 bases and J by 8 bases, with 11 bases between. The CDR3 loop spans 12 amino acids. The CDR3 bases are TGTGCCAGTAGGCGGCCGAGGGAGCCCCAGCATTTT. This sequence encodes CASRRPREPQHF. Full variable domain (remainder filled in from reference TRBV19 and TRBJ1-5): DGGITQSPKYLFRKEGQNVTLSCEQNLNHDAMYWYRQDPGQGLRLIYYSQIVNDFQKGDIAEGYSVSREKKESFPLTVTSAQKNPTAFYLCASRRPREPQHFGDGTRLSIL.

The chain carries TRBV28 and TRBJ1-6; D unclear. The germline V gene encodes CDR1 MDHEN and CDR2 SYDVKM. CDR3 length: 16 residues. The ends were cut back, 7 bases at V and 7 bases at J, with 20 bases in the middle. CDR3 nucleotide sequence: TGTGCCAGCATCCCGGGGAGAGGGCTATGGAATTCACCCCTCCACTTT. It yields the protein CASIPGRGLWNSPLHF.

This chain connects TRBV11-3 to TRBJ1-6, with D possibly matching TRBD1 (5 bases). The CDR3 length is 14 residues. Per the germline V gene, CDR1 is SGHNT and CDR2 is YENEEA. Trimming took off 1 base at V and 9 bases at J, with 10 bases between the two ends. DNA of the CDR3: TGTGCCAGCAGCTTAGCAGGGTCTGGTTCACCCCTCCACTTT. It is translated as CASSLAGSGSPLHF.

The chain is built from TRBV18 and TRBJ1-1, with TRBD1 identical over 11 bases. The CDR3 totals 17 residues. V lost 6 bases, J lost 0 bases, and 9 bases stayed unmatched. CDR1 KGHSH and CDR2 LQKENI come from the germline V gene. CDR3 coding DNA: TGTGCCAGCTCTCCTAGGACAGGGGGCCGGATGAACACTGAAGCTTTCTTT. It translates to CASSPRTGGRMNTEAFF. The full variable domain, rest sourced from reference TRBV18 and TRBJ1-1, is NAGVMQNPRHLVRRRGQEARLRCSPMKGHSHVYWYRQLPEEGLKFMVYLQKENIIDESGMPKERFSAEFPKEGPSILRIQQVVRGDSAAYFCASSPRTGGRMNTEAFFGQGTRLTVV.

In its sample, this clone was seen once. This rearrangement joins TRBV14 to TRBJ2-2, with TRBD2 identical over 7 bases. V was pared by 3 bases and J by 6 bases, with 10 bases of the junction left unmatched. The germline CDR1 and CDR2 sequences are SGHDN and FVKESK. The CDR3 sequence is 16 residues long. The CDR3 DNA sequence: TGTGCCAGCAGCCAGGTCGGCGGGAGTGGGGCCGGGGAGCTGTTTTTT. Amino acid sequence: CASSQVGGSGAGELFF.

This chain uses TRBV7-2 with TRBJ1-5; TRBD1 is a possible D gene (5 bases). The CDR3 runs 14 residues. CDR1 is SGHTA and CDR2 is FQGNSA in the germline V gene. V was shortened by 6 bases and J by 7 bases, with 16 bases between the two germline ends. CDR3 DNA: TGTGCCAGCAGAGATACAGGCCCAGGACAGCCCCAGCATTTT. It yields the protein CASRDTGPGQPQHF.

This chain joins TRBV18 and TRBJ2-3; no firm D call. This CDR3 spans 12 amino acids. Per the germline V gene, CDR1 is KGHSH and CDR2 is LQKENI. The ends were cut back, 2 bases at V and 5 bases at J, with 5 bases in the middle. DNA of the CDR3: TGTGCCAGCTCACCATCACAAGATACGCAGTATTTT. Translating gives CASSPSQDTQYF.

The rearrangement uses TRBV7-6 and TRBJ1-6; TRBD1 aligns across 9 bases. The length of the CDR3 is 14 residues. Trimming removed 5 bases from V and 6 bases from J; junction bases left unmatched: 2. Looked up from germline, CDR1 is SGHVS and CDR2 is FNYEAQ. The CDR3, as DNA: TGTGCCAGCAGCGGGACAGGGAGTAATTCACCCCTCCACTTT. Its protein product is CASSGTGSNSPLHF.

The CDR3 loop is CASSIYGTVSTDTQYF. CDR3 nucleotide sequence: TGTGCCAGTAGTATATATGGGACAGTAAGCACAGATACGCAGTATTTT. The chain links TRBV19 to TRBJ2-3, with 7 bases matching TRBD1. CDR1 and CDR2 (germline): LNHDA, SQIVND (reference sequence). The CDR3 runs to 16 residues. J was trimmed by 0 bases and V by 2 bases; bases with no gene match: 5.

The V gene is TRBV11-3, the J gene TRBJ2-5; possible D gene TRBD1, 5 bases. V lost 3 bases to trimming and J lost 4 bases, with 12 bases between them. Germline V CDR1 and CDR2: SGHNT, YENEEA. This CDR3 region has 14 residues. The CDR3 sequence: CASSFQQGRETQYF. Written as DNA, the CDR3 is TGTGCCAGCAGCTTTCAGCAGGGTAGAGAGACCCAGTACTTC.

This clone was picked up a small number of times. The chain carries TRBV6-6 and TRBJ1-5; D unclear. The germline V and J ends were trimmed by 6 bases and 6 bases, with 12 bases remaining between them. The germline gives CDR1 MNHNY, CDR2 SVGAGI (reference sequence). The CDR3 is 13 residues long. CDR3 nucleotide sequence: TGTGCCAGCAGGGACGGGGATATTCAGCCCCAGCATTTT. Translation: CASRDGDIQPQHF.

The CDR3 DNA reads TGTGCCAGCAGCTTAGATGGGGCCTATGGCTACACCTTC. Its translation is CASSLDGAYGYTF. The chain recombines TRBV7-9 with TRBJ1-2; D perhaps matches TRBD1 (5 bases). Germline V gene data show CDR1 as SEHNR and CDR2 as FQNEAQ (reference sequence). This CDR3 is 13 amino acids long. Trimming shortened V by 1 base and J by 4 bases, and 7 bases separated the two germline ends.

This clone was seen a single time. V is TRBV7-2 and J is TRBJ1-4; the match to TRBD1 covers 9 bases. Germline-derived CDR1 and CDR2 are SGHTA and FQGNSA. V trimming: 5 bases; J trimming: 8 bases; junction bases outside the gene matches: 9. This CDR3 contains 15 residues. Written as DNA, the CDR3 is TGTGCCAGCAGCCCCCCCCGGGACAGGGCGGAAAAACTGTTTTTT. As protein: CASSPPRDRAEKLFF.

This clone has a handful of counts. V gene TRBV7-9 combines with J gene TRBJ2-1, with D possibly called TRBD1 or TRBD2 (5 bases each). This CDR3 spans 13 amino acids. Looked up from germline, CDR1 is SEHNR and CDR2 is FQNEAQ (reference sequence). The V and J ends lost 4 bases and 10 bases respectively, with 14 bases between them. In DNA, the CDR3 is TGTGCCAGCAGCTATTACGGGACCGACGAGCAGTTCTTC. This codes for CASSYYGTDEQFF.

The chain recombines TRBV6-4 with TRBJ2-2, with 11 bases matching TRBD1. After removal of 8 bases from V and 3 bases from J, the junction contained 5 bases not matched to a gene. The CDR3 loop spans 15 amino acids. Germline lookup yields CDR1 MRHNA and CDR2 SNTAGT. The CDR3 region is CASSRTGGDTGELFF. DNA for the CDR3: TGTGCCAGCTCCCGGACAGGGGGCGACACCGGGGAGCTGTTTTTT.

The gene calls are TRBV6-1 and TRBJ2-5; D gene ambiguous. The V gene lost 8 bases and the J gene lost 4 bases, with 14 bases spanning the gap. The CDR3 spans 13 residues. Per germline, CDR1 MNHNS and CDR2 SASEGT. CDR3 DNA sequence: TGTGCCAGCGCACAGCTGTTTTTAGAGACCCAGTACTTC. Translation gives CASAQLFLETQYF.

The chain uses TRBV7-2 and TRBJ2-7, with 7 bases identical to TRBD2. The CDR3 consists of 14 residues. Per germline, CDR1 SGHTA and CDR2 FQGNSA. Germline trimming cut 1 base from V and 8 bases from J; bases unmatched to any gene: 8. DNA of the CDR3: TGTGCCAGCAGCTTAGGAGGGAGGGATAACAAGCAGTACTTC. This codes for CASSLGGRDNKQYF.

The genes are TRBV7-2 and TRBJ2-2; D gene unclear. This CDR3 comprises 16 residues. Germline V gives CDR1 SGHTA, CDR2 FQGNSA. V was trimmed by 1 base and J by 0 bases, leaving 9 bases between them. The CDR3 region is CASSLVQLANTGELFF. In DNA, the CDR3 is TGTGCCAGCAGCTTAGTACAGTTAGCGAACACCGGGGAGCTGTTTTTT.

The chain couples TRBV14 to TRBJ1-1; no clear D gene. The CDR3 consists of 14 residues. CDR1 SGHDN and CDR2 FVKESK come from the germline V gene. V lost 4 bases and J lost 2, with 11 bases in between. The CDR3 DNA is TGTGCCAGCAGCCCGGGAAGAGTAAACACTGAAGCTTTCTTT. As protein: CASSPGRVNTEAFF.

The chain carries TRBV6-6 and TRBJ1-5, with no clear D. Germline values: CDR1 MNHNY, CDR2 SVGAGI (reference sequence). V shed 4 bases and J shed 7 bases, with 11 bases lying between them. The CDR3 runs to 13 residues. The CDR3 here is CASSWTGNQPQHF. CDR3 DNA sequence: TGTGCCAGCAGTTGGACTGGGAACCAGCCCCAGCATTTT.

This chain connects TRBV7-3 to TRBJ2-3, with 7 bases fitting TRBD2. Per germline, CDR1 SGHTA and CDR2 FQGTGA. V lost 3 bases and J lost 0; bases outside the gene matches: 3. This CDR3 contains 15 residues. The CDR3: CASSLAGASTDTQYF. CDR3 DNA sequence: TGTGCCAGCAGCTTGGCGGGAGCCAGCACAGATACGCAGTATTTT. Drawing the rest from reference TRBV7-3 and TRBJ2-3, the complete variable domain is GAGVSQTPSNKVTEKGKYVELRCDPISGHTALYWYRQSLGQGPEFLIYFQGTGAADDSGLPNDRFFAVRPEGSVSTLKIQRTERGDSAVYLCASSLAGASTDTQYFGPGTRLTVL.